This T cell receptor (beta chain) came from a study of T cells in Graves' hyperthyroidism and ophthalmopathy. Study-level results: Most thyroid clonotypes with frequency above 0.001 were detected in blood. Onset of ophthalmopathy came a median around 7.1 months after the model predicted it.

Any patient presenting with uncontrolled infection, other autoimmune disease, pregnancy or lactation was left out. Out of approximately 9.9 ml of fresh peripheral blood came the PBMCs. The CDR3 has 15 amino acids. Germline V CDR1 and CDR2: SGHRS, YFSETQ. The V and J ends lost 6 bases and 5 bases, in that order; junction bases with no gene match: 11. RNA transcripts were the template for amplifying TCR beta CDR3 regions. The primer set for the first-round RT-PCR of the TCR CDR3 was HTBI. Via MiXCR, TCRdb re-called the multiplex PCR reads, giving one row per CDR3 protein. The data show around 350,000 distinct CDR3 sequences, roughly 15% seen once. A word on this clonotype: What it binds is unknown.

This sequence joins TRBV5-1 and TRBJ2-7; 10 bases line up with TRBD2. Sequenced: blood. This TCR was sampled from a woman aged 55-69 years with Graves' ophthalmopathy. CDR3 in amino acids: CASTPLAGAAHEQYF. The DNA of the CDR3 is TGCGCCAGCACGCCTCTAGCGGGAGCTGCCCACGAGCAGTACTTC.